The 20 T cell receptor beta chains presented below share a single source sample, sequenced in a study of human T cells and chemical hapten exposure. TCRdb called the RACE reads again in MiXCR, with one record for every CDR3 protein. The table has 180,000 or so distinct CDR3 sequences, roughly 15% seen once; the top ten hold about 1.8%. The sample's time point: patch test 1, 2 weeks after DPC sensitization. Treatment described: therapeutic diphenylcyclopropenone sensitization with weekly scalp DPC. Here the sequenced sample was whole blood, taken in connection with sensitization to the hapten diphenylcyclopropenone (DPC). Source of these receptors: a woman in her twenties or thirties with alopecia areata. Some clones in this sample may be carry-over from other donors' samples.

The V gene is TRBV7-9, the J gene TRBJ2-3, with 7 bases fitting TRBD2. V shed 5 bases and J 1 base; nucleotides not matched to a gene: 3. The germline V gene has CDR1 SEHNR and CDR2 FQNEAQ (reference sequence). The CDR3 runs 14 residues. The DNA for the CDR3 is TGTGCCAGCAGCGCCAGCGGGGGCACAGATACGCAGTATTTT. Protein sequence: CASSASGGTDTQYF.

This clonotype has only a few counts. J is TRBJ1-4 and V is TRBV7-9; 9 bases are shared with TRBD1. The V segment lost 5 bases and the J segment 7 bases; nucleotides outside the gene matches: 17. Germline CDR1 and CDR2: SEHNR and FQNEAQ (reference sequence). This CDR3 comprises 18 residues. The CDR3 here is CASSLAPGQGSTGEKLFF. The CDR3, as DNA: TGTGCCAGCAGCCTCGCGCCGGGACAGGGAAGCACCGGTGAAAAACTGTTTTTT.

This clonotype was recorded at least ten times. This chain links TRBV18 with TRBJ1-4, with a possible D match to TRBD1 (6 bases). The V gene lost 2 bases and the J gene lost 0 bases, with 7 bases spanning the gap. The germline CDR1 and CDR2 sequences are KGHSH and LQKENI. This CDR3 region has 15 residues. The CDR3 here is CASSPGQSTNEKLFF. The CDR3 coding sequence is TGTGCCAGCTCACCAGGACAGTCAACTAATGAAAAACTGTTTTTT.

The chain is built from TRBV12-3 or TRBV12-4 and TRBJ1-3; 7 nucleotides match TRBD1. The length of the CDR3 is 15 residues. The trim removed 3 bases at V and 2 bases at J, leaving 4 bases unmatched. CDR3 region: CASSFRQGAGNTIYF. The CDR3 bases are TGTGCCAGCAGTTTTCGGCAGGGGGCTGGAAACACCATATATTTT.

The chain employs TRBV6-5 and TRBJ2-7; D not certain. This CDR3 has 13 residues. Trimming left V 2 bases short and J 6 bases short, with 11 bases between. Per germline, CDR1 MNHEY and CDR2 SVGAGI. The CDR3 loop is CASSYVPSGEQYF. In DNA, the CDR3 is TGTGCCAGCAGTTACGTACCTTCAGGCGAGCAGTACTTC.

In this sample, this clonotype turned up a few times. V is TRBV20-1 and J is TRBJ1-4, with D uncertain. V lost 0 bases and J lost 0, with 8 bases in between. Germline-derived CDR1 and CDR2 are DFQATT and SNEGSKA (reference sequence). This CDR3 is built from 15 residues. The CDR3: CSARDPGATNEKLFF. In DNA, the CDR3 is TGCAGTGCTAGAGATCCGGGTGCAACTAATGAAAAACTGTTTTTT.

At least ten counts were recorded for this clonotype. V usage is TRBV29-1 and J usage is TRBJ2-1; 8 nucleotides line up with TRBD1. The CDR3 runs to 11 residues. V shed 8 bases, J shed 6 bases, and the junction held 3 bases outside the gene matches. Per the germline V gene, CDR1 is SQVTM and CDR2 is ANQGSEA. As DNA, the CDR3 is TGCAGCACCGACAGGGGCAATGAGCAGTTCTTC. Translated: CSTDRGNEQFF.

This clonotype was detected a few times. This chain's CDR3 is CASRPGTSGYYEQYF. CDR3 sequence (DNA): TGTGCCAGCAGGCCCGGGACTAGCGGTTACTACGAGCAGTACTTC. The chain has TRBV6-5 and TRBJ2-7; TRBD2 agrees at 11 bases. Germline V gene sequence: CDR1 MNHEY, CDR2 SVGAGI. CDR3 length equals 15 residues. Trimming cost V 6 bases and J 3 bases; bases outside gene matches: 7.

This clonotype was counted many times. CDR3 sequence reads: CASSQEGGGWSGNTIYF. CDR3 coding DNA: TGTGCCAGCAGCCAAGAAGGCGGGGGCTGGTCTGGAAACACCATATATTTT. V gene TRBV3-1 combines with J gene TRBJ1-3; possibly TRBD1 for D (6 bases). The V gene lost 0 bases and the J gene lost 1 base, with 13 bases spanning the gap. CDR3 length equals 17 residues. Germline V gene sequence: CDR1 LGHDT, CDR2 YNNKEL (reference sequence).

This clonotype turned up a few times. The gene calls are TRBV28 and TRBJ2-1; D is undetermined. CDR1 is MDHEN, CDR2 SYDVKM, per germline. Trimming left V 6 bases short and J 8 bases short, with 8 bases between. The CDR3 is 11 residues long. The CDR3 DNA sequence: TGTGCCAGCAGCACCCGCGATGAGCAGTTCTTC. Translating gives CASSTRDEQFF.

J is TRBJ1-5 and V is TRBV12-3 or TRBV12-4; D possibly corresponds to TRBD1 (5 bases). The V and J ends lost 3 bases and 5 bases respectively, with 14 bases between them. CDR3 size: 15 residues. CDR3 region: CASSLGVGAYQPQHF. The CDR3 DNA reads TGTGCCAGCAGTTTGGGGGTCGGAGCATATCAGCCCCAGCATTTT.

A few counts support this clonotype. The rearrangement links TRBV24-1 to TRBJ2-5; D not certain. Germline-derived CDR1 and CDR2 are KGHDR and SFDVKD. The length of the CDR3 is 13 residues. Trimming pared 2 bases from V and 5 bases from J, leaving 8 bases between. CDR3 sequence: CATSDWASETQYF. The CDR3 coding sequence is TGTGCCACCAGTGATTGGGCTTCCGAGACCCAGTACTTC.

This rearrangement joins TRBV10-3 to TRBJ2-7; 8 bases match TRBD2. Germline CDR1 ENHRY, CDR2 SYGVKD. Losses at the gene ends were 6 bases for V and 4 bases for J; bases not matched to a gene: 5. The CDR3 is 13 residues long. For the CDR3, the DNA is TGTGCCATCAGGGACGGGGGGGTTTACGAGCAGTACTTC. Its protein is CAIRDGGVYEQYF.

The chain uses TRBV28 and TRBJ2-7; 8 positions match TRBD2. V shed 3 bases, J shed 3 bases, and the junction held 4 bases outside the gene matches. The CDR3 is made up of 14 amino acids. Germline-derived CDR1 and CDR2 are MDHEN and SYDVKM. The CDR3 here is CASSFSSGLYEQYF. The DNA of the CDR3 is TGTGCCAGCAGTTTTTCTAGCGGGCTCTACGAGCAGTACTTC.

The V call is TRBV20-1, the J call TRBJ1-2, with D perhaps matching TRBD1 (5 bases). The V end lost 1 base, the J end lost 3 bases, and 24 bases lay between the germline ends. Germline CDR1 and CDR2: DFQATT and SNEGSKA (reference sequence). The CDR3 totals 18 residues. The chain's CDR3 is CSARGLPGRTPSDYGYTF. The DNA of the CDR3 is TGCAGTGCTAGAGGCTTACCAGGGCGGACCCCATCAGACTATGGCTACACCTTC.

V and J are TRBV5-4 and TRBJ2-1, with D possibly matching TRBD1 (6 bases). The V end was cut by 4 bases, the J end by 2 bases, with 13 bases between. Germline V gives CDR1 SGHNT, CDR2 YYREEE (reference sequence). CDR3 length: 15 residues. The CDR3 loop reads CASSTRTVTYNEQFF. DNA for the CDR3: TGTGCCAGCAGCACACGGACAGTAACCTACAATGAGCAGTTCTTC.

The rearrangement uses TRBV6-2 or TRBV6-3 and TRBJ1-1, with 7 bases aligning to TRBD1. This CDR3 is 16 amino acids long. The V gene's germline CDR1 is MNHEY and CDR2 SVGEGT. J was trimmed by 1 base and V by 7 bases; bases with no gene match: 12. CDR3 sequence reads: CASNPAAGGSNTEAFF. The DNA of the CDR3 is TGTGCCAGCAATCCGGCGGCAGGGGGTTCGAACACTGAAGCTTTCTTT.

This chain connects TRBV6-5 to TRBJ1-6; no definite D call. Germline V gene data show CDR1 as MNHEY and CDR2 as SVGAGI. The germline V and J ends were trimmed by 0 bases and 9 bases, with 18 bases remaining between them. This CDR3 comprises 17 residues. CDR3 amino acids: CASSYSRSSPARSPLHF. CDR3 bases: TGTGCCAGCAGTTACTCCCGGAGTTCGCCGGCGCGTTCACCCCTCCACTTT.

This clonotype was seen more than once but under ten times. This sequence joins TRBV6-6 and TRBJ2-2, with 12 bases fitting TRBD2. V dropped 6 bases and J dropped 3; count of bases not matched to a gene: 5. CDR3 length equals 16 residues. In germline, CDR1 is MNHNY, CDR2 SVGAGI (reference sequence). The DNA for the CDR3 is TGTGCCAGCAGCCCCGGACTAGCGGGATACACCGGGGAGCTGTTTTTT. It is translated as CASSPGLAGYTGELFF.

This clonotype was picked up many times. The chain has TRBV6-1 and TRBJ2-1; no clear D. The CDR3 has 15 amino acids. V lost 4 bases to trimming and J lost 0 bases, with 10 bases between them. Germline CDR1 is MNHNS and CDR2 is SASEGT. Written as DNA, the CDR3 is TGTGCCAGCAGTGTGACTGGTCCCTCCTACAATGAGCAGTTCTTC. This translates into CASSVTGPSYNEQFF.